Reported below is one T cell receptor beta chain. Its antigen remains undetermined. Base qualities were left out, and no much larger clone turns up one base away. The CDR3 goes from the cysteine to the phenylalanine over 13 residues. The read is trimmed to its CDR3 DNA, 39 bases read in frame from base 1. The CDR1 and CDR2 encoded by the germline V gene are LGHNA and YNFKEQ. The germline ends are 10 bases apart after V is trimmed by 1 base and J by 12 bases. Explained via the paper, the treatment or condition label denotes: live attenuated yellow fever vaccine strain. At every blood-draw timepoint, two biological replicates of bulk PBMCs were collected. PBMCs were isolated from peripheral blood using a standard Ficoll-Paque protocol. TriZol was used to extract RNA from bulk PBMCs, CD4 and CD8 fractions, and dextramer-positive and dextramer-negative fractions. The data stem from a study of T cells after yellow fever vaccination (dated by TCRdb to about 2019). For context, the study as a whole: The SMART-Seq v4 Ultra Low Input RNA kit was used to prepare libraries from fractions with low cell numbers. To follow T-cell clones before and after primary and booster YFV17D yellow fever vaccination, bulk TCR alpha and beta repertoires were sequenced over time. The cohort comprised two healthy male donors, one aged 18 to 29 and one aged 30 to 40 years. Bulk PBMC replicates and cell subsets were isolated from blood drawn at multiple timepoints before and after both primary and secondary immunization.

TCR cDNA was made using 5'RACE template switching, a step that added a universal primer site and unique molecular identifiers. Priming of cDNA synthesis was performed from both the TCR alpha and TCR beta constant segments. Library amplification used two PCR steps, and the second PCR step added sample barcodes and sequencing adapters. Sequencing of libraries was performed on Illumina HiSeq 2500 (2x100 bp) or NovaSeq (2x150 bp). On the study's bioinformatics: MIGEC handled demultiplexing of reads and collapsing into UMI consensus sequences, while MiXCR performed V(D)J alignment. Using edgeR on replicate PBMC samples, clonotypes were called vaccine-responding if FDR was below 0.01 and the log2 fold change was above 5 up to day 15. Each bulk clonotype was labeled CD4 or CD8 based on which sequenced repertoire, CD4 or CD8, contained the clonotype at higher abundance. The public reads were run again by TCRdb, first through fastp at Q25 and then through MiXCR, and only productive beta chains were kept. Each record represents a unique CDR3 protein, reported with the most common genes and DNA among its rows. The V and J calls and clone size are TCRdb's, not the authors'. Across this sample there are 300,000 to 400,000 distinct CDR3 sequences, with about 9.5% seen only once. The ten largest clones capture approximately 18% of the sample.

What the work shows at the level of the full study, not this receptor alone: Because only two donors were included in the study, the extent to which the findings can be generalized is limited. A small fraction of clonotypes appeared in both the CD4 and CD8 compartments, likely as a result of convergent recombination. After the booster, most clones that had expanded after primary vaccination were detected again (nearly 97% of CD4 and under 90% of CD8), suggesting broad maintenance of memory. The secondary T-cell response was found to be weaker but faster than the primary response, with a peak reached on day 5 rather than on day 15. Computational filtering was needed because FACS-sorted repertoires could contain abundant contaminating clonotypes from the bulk population.

The TCR sequence derives from a man aged 18 to 29 who received the YFV17D yellow fever vaccine. The chain was built from TRBV4-2 and TRBJ2-6; a weak D assignment points to TRBD2 (6 bases agree). The starting material was PBMCs, obtained on the day of the first yellow fever vaccination. The DNA is TGTGCCAGCAGCCAAGGGGACGGGGGCGTCCTGACTTTC. Translated, this gives CASSQGDGGVLTF.